This is a list of T cell receptor beta chains from one sample in a study of neurological immune-mediated disorders. TCRdb re-called the 5' RACE reads through MiXCR, storing one row per CDR3 protein. The sample lists approximately 89,000 distinct CDR3 sequences; about 13% were seen once. The sample consisted of PBMCs. The source of these receptors is a female donor with HTLV-1-associated myelopathy (HAM/TSP). Both conserved end residues are trimmed from each CDR3. D genes are given only for firm matches.

cdr3_aa d_call v_call
SARDVDRGAGEQY NA TRBV20-1
ASIRGATRNEKLF NA TRBV2
ASSLEVAGAREAF NA TRBV5-1
ASSSGQVWYEQY TRBD1 TRBV5-1
SARTGLEQPQH TRBD1 TRBV20-1
ASSSVTGVWETQY TRBD1 TRBV7-2
ASSLGQGTHGYT TRBD1 TRBV5-1
ASSLESSNQPQH NA TRBV5-1
ASSFPNSPLH NA TRBV12-3/TRBV12-4
ASSLRDTVDTQY NA TRBV5-6
ASSPTSGGALNEQF TRBD2 TRBV7-9
ASSQGEDSPLH NA TRBV3-1
ASSFRRTTDTQY NA TRBV5-1
ASSRGEWTGELF NA TRBV19
ASSRGTVYEQY NA TRBV12-3/TRBV12-4
ASSLVKPGQVVYGYT NA TRBV7-7
ANRGRGRGENEQF TRBD1 TRBV9
ASRHPGSTYEQY NA TRBV6-1
SVETSGNTIY NA TRBV29-1
ASSSHPGLNEQF NA TRBV7-6
ASTQAYKSSNTEAF NA TRBV4-2
ASSPRGPYGYT NA TRBV3-1
ASSLLYEQY NA TRBV12-3/TRBV12-4
ASRSRENGYT NA TRBV6-1
ASSMVEKAF NA TRBV12-3/TRBV12-4
ASSWSTGDYT TRBD1 TRBV5-1
ASSYMRQGNSPLH TRBD1 TRBV6-5
ASRIRSDRRRTGELF NA TRBV28